This T cell receptor (beta chain) was identified during a study of blood T cell repertoires in COVID-19. At the level of the study: Researchers got acute and convalescent COVID-19 samples from the United States, Italy and Spain.

The authors' processing: Reference gene primers were amplified, and this amplification served to estimate nucleated cell counts. Measured with immunoSEQ multiplex PCR; TCRdb has only the in-frame clones, and not every one. Clonal size and the V and J genes are those of that table, whereas D and trimming came from the DNA. This sample has 300,000 to 350,000 clones, with approximately 88% found just once. Patients at the Seattle site were enrolled during active infection and followed longitudinally. Sequenced material: peripheral blood. This TCR was recovered from a man aged 25-40 years with COVID-19, enrolled during active disease.

CDR3 protein: CASSQQVNYGYTF. Written as DNA, the CDR3 is TGTGCCAGCAGCCAACAGGTCAACTATGGCTACACCTTC. The J gene is TRBJ1-2, the V gene TRBV16; D is uncertain. V was cut by 2 bases and J by 2 bases, with 6 bases left in between. The CDR3 totals 13 residues. Looked up from germline, CDR1 is KGHSY and CDR2 is FQNENV.